This TCR beta chain comes out of a study of T cell repertoires in cytomegalovirus infection (dated by TCRdb to the late 2010s). For context, the study as a whole: Alongside well-studied HLA-B-restricted epitopes, the peptide stimulations were aimed at recently identified HLA-C-restricted CMV epitopes, whose presentation resists viral immunomodulation. Because public TCR beta signatures pointed to carriage of CMV infection together with the matching HLA type, the HLA type of each donor mattered for the analysis.

The treatment or condition label of this sample denotes: in vitro stimulation with specific CMV peptide epitopes to enrich CMV-specific T cells. Sequencing took place on an Illumina HiSeq 1500. The public reads were reanalyzed by TCRdb: fastp trimming at Q25, MiXCR alignment, in-frame beta chains only. Each entry merges the rows of one CDR3 protein and shows their most common DNA and genes. This sample has 340,000 or so distinct CDR3 sequences in its table, and around 25% of those were observed once. The top ten clones comprise about 14% of the sample. The investigation overall reported the following: Cumulative frequency of public TCR beta family members discriminated carriers of CMV infection plus the relevant HLA type in this cohort and an independent roughly 330-donor cohort. The ex vivo response was dominated by HLA-C-restricted CMV-specific TCR beta clonotypes, and the single most frequent clonotype in two of eight donors was supplied by these HLA-C-restricted clonotypes.

Germline trimming: 5 bases from V, 7 bases from J; junction bases outside gene matches: 7. CDR3 length: 14 amino acids, cysteine to phenylalanine. Only CDR3 DNA remains: 42 bases, in frame from the first base. CDR1 and CDR2, looked up from the germline V gene, are SGHTA and FQGNSA. This clonotype came up many times. Its antigen remains unidentified. Nothing much larger sits one base from this clone, and base qualities are not available. The rearranged chain carries TRBV7-2 and TRBJ1-2, with 10 junctional bases fitting TRBD1. The TCR originated in a human donor in good health (CMV status not recorded). Some clones in this sample may be carry-over from other donors' samples. The input for sequencing was cultured PBMCs, taken from culture after CMV antigen stimulation. The CDR3 region reads CASSLTTGGSGYTF. The nucleotides are TGTGCCAGCAGCCTTACGACAGGGGGCAGTGGCTACACCTTC.